This is a list of T cell receptor beta chains from one sample in a study of blood T cell repertoires in COVID-19. The table came from immunoSEQ multiplex PCR; TCRdb's copy has only in-frame clones and leaves some out. In the table there are some 400,000 clones, about 89% of which are singletons. Sequences were obtained from PBMCs or T cells enriched from blood (not recorded which). These TCRs come from a man aged 25 to 45 who had recovered from COVID-19. Both conserved end residues are part of each CDR3.

V: TRBV2
J: TRBJ1-4
CDR3: CASSLTGWGEKLFF

V: TRBV13
J: TRBJ2-3
CDR3: CASGSGWGTQYF

V: TRBV18
J: TRBJ1-1
CDR3: CASSPSTENTEAFF

V: TRBV9
J: TRBJ1-1
CDR3: CASSVEATGRFRGAEAFF

V: TRBV30
J: TRBJ1-2
CDR3: CAFRGYGYTF

V: TRBV5-1
J: TRBJ2-5
CDR3: CASSSGQGQETQYF

V: TRBV5-4
J: TRBJ1-6
CDR3: CASSFVDREASPLHF

V: TRBV11-2
J: TRBJ1-1
CDR3: CASSLARTGGSNTEAFF

V: TRBV18
J: TRBJ1-1
CDR3: CASSPWGQGAGTEAFF

V: TRBV6-5
J: TRBJ2-5
CDR3: CASSRSGETQYF

V: TRBV7-9
J: TRBJ1-6
CDR3: CASSFRRENNSPLHF

V: TRBV30
J: TRBJ1-1
CDR3: CAWSDLQGRNTEAFF

V: TRBV11-3
J: TRBJ2-1
CDR3: CASSLVSGGEQFF

V: TRBV6-2/TRBV6-3
J: TRBJ1-6
CDR3: CASSYTKTGNNSPLHF

V: TRBV9
J: TRBJ1-1
CDR3: CASSVGTGTMNTEAFF

V: TRBV2
J: TRBJ1-2
CDR3: CASSEAQGRGQTSYGYTF

V: TRBV6-5
J: TRBJ2-6
CDR3: CASSAAISGANVLTF

V: TRBV6-5
J: TRBJ1-4
CDR3: CATGTNEKLFF

V: TRBV7-9
J: TRBJ2-5
CDR3: CASSPRVAGSYQETQYF

V: TRBV27
J: TRBJ1-5
CDR3: CASRVQGSNQPQHF

V: TRBV5-1
J: TRBJ1-2
CDR3: CASSDREYGYTF

V: TRBV28
J: TRBJ1-1
CDR3: CASSLQGMAFF

V: TRBV19
J: TRBJ2-5
CDR3: CASSIPRKHLAGGEEQTQYF

V: TRBV18
J: TRBJ1-2
CDR3: CASSPMAAGFGGHGYTF

V: TRBV6-5
J: TRBJ2-5
CDR3: CASSYSASGGALAQYF

V: TRBV13
J: TRBJ2-2
CDR3: CASSSGLAGYTGELFF

V: TRBV9
J: TRBJ2-1
CDR3: CASSVGGRGPNNEQFF

V: TRBV2
J: TRBJ1-4
CDR3: CASRKGEGWEKLFF

V: TRBV27
J: TRBJ2-1
CDR3: CASSQAGGGDYNEQFF

V: TRBV6-5
J: TRBJ2-7
CDR3: CASSYQGAYEQYF

V: TRBV4-3
J: TRBJ1-6
CDR3: CASSQYENSPLHF

V: TRBV5-4
J: TRBJ1-1
CDR3: CASSSSDIGEAFF

V: TRBV9
J: TRBJ2-1
CDR3: CASSVNSIYEQFF

V: TRBV7-2
J: TRBJ2-1
CDR3: CASSPWTGNSYNEQFF

V: TRBV6-5
J: TRBJ1-2
CDR3: CASSSKHTMAYTF

V: TRBV6-6
J: TRBJ1-4
CDR3: CASSYRREIYEKLFF

V: TRBV7-9
J: TRBJ1-6
CDR3: CASSSSGASYNSPLHF

V: TRBV5-4
J: TRBJ1-2
CDR3: CASSLPGGNYGYTF

V: TRBV11-2
J: TRBJ1-2
CDR3: CASSSTGDYGYTF

V: TRBV6-2/TRBV6-3
J: TRBJ2-7
CDR3: CASSPLYEQYF

V: TRBV29-1
J: TRBJ1-2
CDR3: CSVDNRIYGYTF

V: TRBV5-8
J: TRBJ2-7
CDR3: CASSGRNQRRGPYEQYF

V: TRBV5-1
J: TRBJ1-6
CDR3: CASSPGQGTNSPLHF

V: TRBV7-6
J: TRBJ1-5
CDR3: CASSLDGPQHF

V: TRBV7-2
J: TRBJ1-1
CDR3: CASSLVPGWDTEAFF

V: TRBV4-1
J: TRBJ1-1
CDR3: CASSLPINPQGDTEAFF

V: TRBV12-3/TRBV12-4
J: TRBJ1-2
CDR3: CASSADRAYGYTF

V: TRBV7-8
J: TRBJ1-5
CDR3: CASSATGGGAGQPQHF

V: TRBV18
J: TRBJ2-4
CDR3: CASSPAGEYKNIQYF

V: TRBV9
J: TRBJ2-3
CDR3: CASSAEGGQGSDTQYF

V: TRBV9
J: TRBJ2-3
CDR3: CASKGAGGGADTQYF

V: TRBV6-2/TRBV6-3
J: TRBJ1-1
CDR3: CASSYSTGTALYF

V: TRBV18
J: TRBJ1-1
CDR3: CASSEGMGQGRNTEAFF

V: TRBV3-1/TRBV3-2
J: TRBJ2-5
CDR3: CASSPSGETQYF

V: TRBV6-5
J: TRBJ2-3
CDR3: CASKMGGGDTQYF

V: TRBV5-1
J: TRBJ2-2
CDR3: CASSLADVVSGDGTGELFF

V: TRBV7-8
J: TRBJ2-5
CDR3: CASSQKRGRQETQYF